The next 16 T cell receptor beta chains were all read from a single sample in a study of CD8 T cells in ankylosing spondylitis. Whole-study results and caveats: What seemed typical of ankylosing spondylitis blood was a TCR beta motif built from several highly homologous variants.

TCRdb independently ran MiXCR on the 5' RACE reads; one entry per CDR3 protein. Here the sample spans about 220,000 distinct CDR3 sequences, about 17% being singletons. No antigen has been identified for these receptors. Sequencing was performed on blood, either unsorted or a sorted T cell fraction (not recorded which). Receptor source: a male donor with ankylosing spondylitis.

In this sample, this clonotype turned up a few times. The V and J genes are TRBV9 and TRBJ2-2, with 8 bases identical to TRBD2. The trim removed 3 bases at V and 4 bases at J, leaving 5 bases unmatched. The CDR3 loop spans 15 amino acids. In germline, CDR1 is SGDLS, CDR2 YYNGEE. DNA of the CDR3: TGTGCCAGCAGCGGAAGCGGGAGTGGCACCGGGGAGCTGTTTTTT. It yields the protein CASSGSGSGTGELFF.

The rearrangement joins TRBV30 to TRBJ2-7, with D possibly being TRBD2 (5 bases). Germline loops: CDR1 GTSNPN, CDR2 SVGIG (reference sequence). Trimming cost V 0 bases and J 2 bases, with 11 bases left between them. The CDR3 is made up of 14 amino acids. Here the CDR3 DNA reads TGTGCCTGGAGTGTAGGAGAGGGCCCCTACGAGCAGTACTTC. It is translated as CAWSVGEGPYEQYF.

This clonotype has only a few counts. The J gene is TRBJ2-2, the V gene TRBV5-1; 10 nucleotides agree with TRBD1. Germline values: CDR1 SGHRS, CDR2 YFSETQ. With 5 bases clipped from V and 5 bases from J, the junction kept 6 bases outside the gene matches. The CDR3 extends over 15 amino acids. CDR3 in amino acids: CASRLGQGGTGELFF. The CDR3 DNA reads as TGCGCCAGCAGACTCGGACAGGGGGGGACCGGGGAGCTGTTTTTT.

The table lists this clonotype with many counts. This rearrangement joins TRBV7-9 to TRBJ1-1, with D unresolved. Germline V lookup: CDR1 SEHNR, CDR2 FQNEAQ (reference sequence). Trimming shortened V by 5 bases and J by 2 bases, and 9 bases separated the two germline ends. The CDR3 runs to 13 residues. The CDR3 sequence is CASSPRRNTEAFF. CDR3 DNA: TGTGCCAGCAGCCCCCGGCGAAACACTGAAGCTTTCTTT.

This clonotype appeared a few times. The chain recombines TRBV5-1 with TRBJ2-1; 10 nucleotides align to TRBD1. Germline-derived CDR1 and CDR2 are SGHRS and YFSETQ. V gave up 3 bases and J gave up 8 bases; unmatched junction bases: 5. CDR3 length: 14 amino acids. The CDR3 loop reads CASSSRQGADEQFF. CDR3 DNA sequence: TGCGCCAGCAGCTCCAGACAGGGGGCGGATGAGCAGTTCTTC.

CDR3 in DNA: TGCAGCGTTAGGACAGGGGAAAGCTACGAGCAGTACTTC. Its translation: CSVRTGESYEQYF. V usage is TRBV29-1 and J usage is TRBJ2-7; 9 bases map to TRBD1. The trim removed 5 bases at V and 3 bases at J, leaving 5 bases unmatched. This CDR3 has 13 amino acids. CDR1 and CDR2 from the germline V gene are SQVTM and ANQGSEA.

This clonotype was seen only a few times. CDR3 in amino acids: CASTDWTNPQETQYF. The CDR3 DNA follows: TGTGCCAGCACGGACTGGACTAACCCACAAGAGACCCAGTACTTC. The chain links TRBV2 to TRBJ2-5; a possible D gene is TRBD2 (6 bases). The V end was cut by 7 bases, the J end by 2 bases, with 17 bases between. This CDR3 contains 15 residues. Per the germline V gene, CDR1 is SNHLY and CDR2 is FYNNEI.

This clonotype was detected only a few times. The chain is built from TRBV11-1 and TRBJ1-6; D is undetermined. V lost 4 bases to trimming and J lost 0 bases, with 16 bases between them. The CDR3 is 18 amino acids. Germline-derived CDR1 and CDR2 are SGHAT and FQDESV (reference sequence). The CDR3 DNA is TGTGCCAGCAGCTCCACCGTCGGGCGTAGCTCCTATAATTCACCCCTCCACTTT. Translating it yields CASSSTVGRSSYNSPLHF. Full variable domain (missing parts from reference TRBV11-1 and TRBJ1-6): EAEVAQSPRYKITEKSQAVAFWCDPISGHATLYWYRQILGQGPELLVQFQDESVVDDSQLPKDRFSAERLKGVDSTLKIQPAELGDSAMYLCASSSTVGRSSYNSPLHFGNGTRLTVT.

This rearrangement joins TRBV11-2 to TRBJ1-1; tentative D call: TRBD1 (6 bases). The CDR3 has 15 residues. Germline V gives CDR1 SGHAT, CDR2 FQNNGV. V lost 2 bases, J lost 5 bases, and 15 bases lay in between. The CDR3 DNA reads TGTGCCAGCAGCTTAAGGGTACAGGGTTGGACTGAAGCTTTCTTT. It codes for CASSLRVQGWTEAFF.

This clonotype was counted a few times. The V call is TRBV6-1, the J call TRBJ1-2, with TRBD1 matching 8 bases. Germline V gene sequence: CDR1 MNHNS, CDR2 SASEGT. The CDR3 runs to 14 residues. V dropped 5 bases and J dropped 3; count of bases not matched to a gene: 5. The CDR3 here is CASSPWTGHYGYTF. The CDR3 DNA follows: TGTGCCAGCAGTCCCTGGACAGGGCACTATGGCTACACCTTC.

The V gene is TRBV12-3 or TRBV12-4, the J gene TRBJ1-2; D is unresolved. The CDR3 loop spans 11 amino acids. The V end lost 5 bases, the J end lost 3 bases, and 4 bases lay between the germline ends. The CDR3 sequence: CASSKDYGYTF. For the CDR3, the DNA is TGTGCCAGCAGTAAGGACTATGGCTACACCTTC.

Of note for this clonotype: This may be a read error: a much more frequent sequence differs by one nucleotide. The CDR3 nucleotides read TGCGCCGGCAGCTCCGAATGGACAGGGATCTACAATGAGCAGTTCTTC. Its translation is CAGSSEWTGIYNEQFF. The chain uses TRBV5-1 and TRBJ2-1; 8 positions agree with TRBD1. Per germline, CDR1 SGHRS and CDR2 YFSETQ. The CDR3 is made up of 16 amino acids.

In this sample, this clonotype turned up a few times. The chain joins TRBV28 to TRBJ2-5, with D perhaps TRBD1 or TRBD2 (6 bases each). The CDR3 has 15 residues. Germline V gene sequence: CDR1 MDHEN, CDR2 SYDVKM. Trimming pared 6 bases from V and 7 bases from J, leaving 21 bases between. CDR3 bases: TGTGCCAGCAGGGACGCGACAGGAGGGGAAGGGACCCAGTACTTC. Amino acids: CASRDATGGEGTQYF. The full variable domain, its missing parts supplied by reference TRBV28 and TRBJ2-5, is DVKVTQSSRYLVKRTGEKVFLECVQDMDHENMFWYRQDPGLGLRLIYFSYDVKMKEKGDIPEGYSVSREKKERFSLILESASTNQTSMYLCASRDATGGEGTQYFGPGTRLLVL.

The V gene is TRBV28, the J gene TRBJ2-7; the D gene is possibly TRBD1 (6 bases). V lost 5 bases, J lost 4 bases, and 12 bases lay in between. Germline CDR1 and CDR2: MDHEN and SYDVKM. This CDR3 is 13 amino acids long. The CDR3 here is CASSPAGEYEQYF. The CDR3 DNA follows: TGTGCCAGCAGTCCCGCAGGGGAATACGAGCAGTACTTC.

This clonotype was observed a handful of times. V usage is TRBV9 and J usage is TRBJ1-6, with D unresolved. The CDR3 is 16 residues long. CDR1 SGDLS and CDR2 YYNGEE come from the germline V gene. V shed 3 bases and J shed 0 bases, with 10 bases lying between them. The CDR3 region has the DNA TGTGCCAGCAGCGAAACAAGCAGCTCCTATAATTCACCCCTCCACTTT. This gives the protein CASSETSSSYNSPLHF.

At least ten counts were recorded for this clonotype. The V and J genes are TRBV4-1 and TRBJ2-1; 8 nucleotides agree with TRBD2. V was pared by 1 base and J by 7 bases, with 12 bases of the junction left unmatched. The germline gives CDR1 MGHRA, CDR2 YSYEKL. There are 17 residues in the CDR3. The CDR3 DNA follows: TGCGCCAGCAGCCAAGGGCCAGCGGGAGATATCATGAATGAGCAGTTCTTC. This translates into CASSQGPAGDIMNEQFF.